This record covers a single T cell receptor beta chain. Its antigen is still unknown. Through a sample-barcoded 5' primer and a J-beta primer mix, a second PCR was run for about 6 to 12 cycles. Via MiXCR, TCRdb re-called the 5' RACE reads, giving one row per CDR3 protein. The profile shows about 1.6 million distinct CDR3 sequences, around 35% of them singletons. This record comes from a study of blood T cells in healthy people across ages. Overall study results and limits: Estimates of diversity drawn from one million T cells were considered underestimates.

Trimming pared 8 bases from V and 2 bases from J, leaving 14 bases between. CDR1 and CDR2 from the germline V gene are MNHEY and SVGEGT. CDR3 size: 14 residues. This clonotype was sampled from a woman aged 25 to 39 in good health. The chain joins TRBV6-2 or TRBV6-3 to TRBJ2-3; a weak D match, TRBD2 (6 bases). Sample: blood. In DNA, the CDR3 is TGTGCCAGCGACCGGGGGTCTATCACAGATACGCAGTATTTT. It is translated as CASDRGSITDTQYF.